One T cell receptor (beta chain) is described in this entry. Its target is unknown. This entry comes from a study of cytomegalovirus exposure and HLA in healthy donors. Whole-study findings and limits: Roughly uniform sequencing depth across donors was assumed, possibly incorrectly. Follow-up analysis later connected one missense variant in DCLRE1C with trimming of TCR beta V- and J-genes. Later analysis identified about 17,000 TCR beta sequences associated with HLA alleles, using a false discovery rate threshold of 0.05. Rare TCR sequences dominated, though some public TCRs recurred in many donors.

There are 14 residues in the CDR3. V was trimmed by 10 bases and J by 1 base, leaving 17 bases between them. In germline, CDR1 is LNHDA, CDR2 SQIVND (reference sequence). Vbeta (60) and Jbeta (13) primers were used in the PCR. Repertoires were generated with immunoSEQ multiplex PCR, while TCRdb's copy carries only in-frame clones and drops some. The sample contains approximately 90,000 clones, 60% to 80% of which appear only once. This sequence was found in a man aged 25 to 40 in good health and CMV-seronegative. The chain joins TRBV19 to TRBJ2-7; possible D gene TRBD1, 5 bases. Source material: PBMCs. The CDR3 sequence: CATASRAPSYEQYF. The DNA for the CDR3 is TGTGCCACCGCCTCCAGGGCCCCGTCCTACGAGCAGTACTTC.